Listed here are 8 T cell receptor beta chains from one sample, sequenced in a study of CD8 T cells in Susac syndrome. RNA, at roughly 0.5 to 1 ug, was reverse transcribed with random hexamers. TCRdb re-called the immunoSEQ multiplex PCR reads with MiXCR, one entry per CDR3 protein. The profile shows 250,000 to 300,000 distinct CDR3 sequences, over 75% of them singletons. The specimen was CD8+ T cells from PBMCs. These receptors all stem from a human donor with multiple sclerosis.

The chain combines TRBV2 with TRBJ2-7; TRBD2 aligns across 7 bases. CDR3 length: 13 amino acids. Unmatched junction bases numbered 3, after V lost 7 bases and J lost 0 bases. From germline, CDR1 is SNHLY and CDR2 FYNNEI. CDR3 coding DNA: TGTGCCAGCATCGGGGGGAGCTCCTACGAGCAGTACTTC. It encodes CASIGGSSYEQYF.

J is TRBJ2-2 and V is TRBV29-1, with D possibly matching TRBD2 (5 bases). The germline V gene encodes CDR1 SQVTM and CDR2 ANQGSEA. The CDR3 extends over 13 amino acids. The V end was cut by 6 bases, the J end by 6 bases, with 14 bases between. CDR3 amino acids: CSVQGLGAGELFF. For the CDR3, the DNA is TGCAGCGTCCAAGGACTTGGCGCCGGGGAGCTGTTTTTT.

This sequence joins TRBV28 and TRBJ2-7, with no clear D. CDR1 and CDR2 from the germline V gene are MDHEN and SYDVKM. V lost 4 bases and J 6 bases, leaving 10 bases between the germline ends. The CDR3 consists of 12 residues. The CDR3 bases are TGTGCCAGCAGTTGGGTAACCCTCGAGCAGTACTTC. Translating it yields CASSWVTLEQYF.

This clonotype was counted a few times. The chain recombines TRBV5-6 with TRBJ2-1; D not resolved. The length of the CDR3 is 13 residues. Trimming removed 0 bases at V and 3 bases at J, with 4 bases between. In germline, CDR1 is SGHDT, CDR2 YYEEEE. CDR3 nucleotides: TGTGCCAGCAGCTTGGGGGACTACAATGAGCAGTTCTTC. This sequence encodes CASSLGDYNEQFF.

The CDR3 here is CASNAGQETQYF. The CDR3 DNA is TGTGCCAGCAATGCAGGCCAAGAGACCCAGTACTTC. The chain recombines TRBV12-3 or TRBV12-4 with TRBJ2-5; D remains unclear. The V end lost 7 bases, the J end lost 1 base, and 7 bases lay between the germline ends. The CDR3 is made up of 12 amino acids.

This chain connects TRBV6-1 to TRBJ2-7; TRBD1 or TRBD2 may be the D gene (5 bases each). Trimming pared 4 bases from V and 1 base from J, leaving 14 bases between. The CDR3 spans 15 residues. Germline V gene lookup returns CDR1 MNHNS and CDR2 SASEGT. Here the CDR3 reads CASSGGWLSSYEQYF. CDR3 DNA: TGTGCCAGCAGTGGGGGGTGGCTCTCTTCCTACGAGCAGTACTTC.

This sequence joins TRBV21-1 and TRBJ2-3; TRBD1 is taken as the D call from the table, unchecked against the DNA. TRBV21-1 is recorded as a pseudogene. The CDR3 covers 20 residues. The CDR3 loop is CASSVTGTEDRWPPTDTQYF. CDR3 DNA sequence: TGTGCCAGCAGCGTTACCGGGACGGAGGATAGATGGCCACCCACAGATACGCAGTATTTT.

The chain has TRBV28 and TRBJ2-7, with 15 bases lining up with TRBD2. The length of the CDR3 is 16 residues. Trimming removed 5 bases from V and 3 bases from J; junction bases left unmatched: 5. CDR1 is MDHEN and CDR2 is SYDVKM in the germline V gene. In DNA, the CDR3 is TGTGCCAGCAGTCCCCTGGGACTAGCGGGAGGCTACGAGCAGTACTTC. Translation: CASSPLGLAGGYEQYF.